This T cell receptor (beta chain) was found in a study of cytomegalovirus exposure and HLA in healthy donors. About the study: Early released data comprised about 85 million unique TCRs from HLA-typed donors.

Looked up from germline, CDR1 is ENHRY and CDR2 is SYGVKD. The V gene end was trimmed by 6 bases and the J gene end by 5 bases; junction bases not matched to a gene: 9. This CDR3 is 14 amino acids long. Researchers ran the PCR with 60 Vbeta and 13 Jbeta primers. As processed by the authors: In a later analysis, some 80 million unique TCR beta chains included roughly 11 million shared by two or more donors. Libraries were prepared by immunoSEQ multiplex PCR; TCRdb keeps only in-frame clonotypes and omits some of them. That table furnishes V, J and clone size, whereas the DNA furnished D and trimming. Among fewer than 130,000 clones listed, 65% to 80% were seen once.

This TCR came from a female donor in good health and CMV-seropositive. The rearrangement uses TRBV10-3 and TRBJ2-5, with TRBD1 matching 7 bases. The sequenced sample was PBMCs. The CDR3 is CAIRDRGPEETQYF. In DNA, the CDR3 is TGTGCCATCAGGGATAGGGGGCCAGAGGAGACCCAGTACTTC.